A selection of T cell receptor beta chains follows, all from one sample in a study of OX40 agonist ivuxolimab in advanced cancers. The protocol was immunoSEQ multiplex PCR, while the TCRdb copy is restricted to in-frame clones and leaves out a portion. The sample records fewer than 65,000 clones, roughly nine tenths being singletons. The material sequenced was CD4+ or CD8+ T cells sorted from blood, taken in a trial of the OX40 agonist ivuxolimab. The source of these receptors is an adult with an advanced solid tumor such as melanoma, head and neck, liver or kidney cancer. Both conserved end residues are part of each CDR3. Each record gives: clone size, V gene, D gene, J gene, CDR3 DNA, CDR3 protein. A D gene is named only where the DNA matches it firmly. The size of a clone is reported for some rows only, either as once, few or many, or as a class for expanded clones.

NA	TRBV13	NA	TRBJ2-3	TGTGCCAGCAGCGGGGGCGGGGACACAGATACGCAGTATTTT	CASSGGGDTDTQYF
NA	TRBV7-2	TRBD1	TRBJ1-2	TGTGCCAGCAGCCCAAGGTCGGGACAGGGGGCCTATGGCTACACCTTC	CASSPRSGQGAYGYTF
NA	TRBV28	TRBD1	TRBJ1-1	TGTGCCAGCAGCTCCCTTACACAGGGGGCGGCTTTCTTT	CASSSLTQGAAFF
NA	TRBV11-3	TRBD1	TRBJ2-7	TGTGCCAGCAGCGCGGGACAGGGACGCGAGCAGTACTTC	CASSAGQGREQYF
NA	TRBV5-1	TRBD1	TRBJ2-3	TGCGCCAGCAGCTTAAGACAGGGGGGACCCACAGATACGCAGTATTTT	CASSLRQGGPTDTQYF
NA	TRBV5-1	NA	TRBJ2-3	TGCGCCAGCAGCTTGATGGCCAGGGGAACAGATACGCAGTATTTT	CASSLMARGTDTQYF
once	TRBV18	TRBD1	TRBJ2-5	TGTGCCAGCTCTGGGACAGACCAAGAGACCCAGTACTTC	CASSGTDQETQYF
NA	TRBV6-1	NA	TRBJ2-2	TGTGCCAGCAGTGCTGGCACAGCAGGGGAGCTGTTTTTT	CASSAGTAGELFF
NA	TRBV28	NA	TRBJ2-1	TGTGCCAGCAGTTCCCTTCGGGGTATCCACAATGAGCAGTTCTTC	CASSSLRGIHNEQFF
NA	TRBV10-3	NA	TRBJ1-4	TGTGCCATCAGTGAGGGTCTTACTTGGACCGGCGAAAAACTGTTTTTT	CAISEGLTWTGEKLFF
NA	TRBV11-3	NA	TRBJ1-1	TGTGCCAGCAGCTTAGTCAGGGAGACTGAAGCTTTCTTT	CASSLVRETEAFF
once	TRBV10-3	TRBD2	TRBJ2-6	TGTGCCATCCTCAGCGGGATGCCCTATACTGGGGCCAACGTCCTGACTTTC	CAILSGMPYTGANVLTF
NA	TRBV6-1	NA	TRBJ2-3	TGTGCCAGCAGTGGGGCGAGACTATTCGATACGCAGTATTTT	CASSGARLFDTQYF
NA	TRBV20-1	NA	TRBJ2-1	TGCAGTGCTAGATCACGGGAGATTTACTTCTTC	CSARSREIYFF
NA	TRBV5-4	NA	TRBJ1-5	TGTGCCAGCAGCATGGGTGGGGGCGTTGGCAATCAGCCCCAGCATTTT	CASSMGGGVGNQPQHF
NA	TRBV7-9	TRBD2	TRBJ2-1	TGTGCCAGCAGACCCGCCTCTCTGGCGGGAGGCTCCTACAATGAGCAGTTCTTC	CASRPASLAGGSYNEQFF
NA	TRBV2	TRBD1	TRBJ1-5	TGTGCCAGTAGACAGGGCCGGTATAGCAATCAGCCCCAGCATTTT	CASRQGRYSNQPQHF
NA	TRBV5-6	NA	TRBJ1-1	TGTGCCAGCAGCTTTAGGGAGACAGCCAGGATTAGCACTGAAGCTTTCTTT	CASSFRETARISTEAFF
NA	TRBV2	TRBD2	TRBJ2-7	TGTGCCAGTGTAGCGGGAGGGCGCTCCTACGAGCAGTACTTC	CASVAGGRSYEQYF
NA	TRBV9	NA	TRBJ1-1	TGTGCCAGCAGCGTAGGACAGATAGCTCCCGAAGCTTTCTTT	CASSVGQIAPEAFF
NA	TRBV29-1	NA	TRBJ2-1	TGCAGCGCCCAAGCGTCCAACTCTCAAAGCAATGAGCAGTTCTTC	CSAQASNSQSNEQFF
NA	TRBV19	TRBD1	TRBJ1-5	TGTGCCAGTACCCCAACAGGGGTCAATCAGCCCCAGCATTTT	CASTPTGVNQPQHF
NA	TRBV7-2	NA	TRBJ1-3	TGTGCCAGCAGCTTATACGTCGGGGGGAACACCATATATTTT	CASSLYVGGNTIYF
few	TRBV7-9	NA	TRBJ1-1	TGTGCCAGCAGCTTAGACAGGGACACTGAAGCTTTCTTT	CASSLDRDTEAFF
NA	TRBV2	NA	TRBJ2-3	TGTGCCAGCAGTGTAGAAGATACGCAGTATTTT	CASSVEDTQYF
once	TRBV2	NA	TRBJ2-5	TGTGCCAGCAGCGCCGGCTGGGGGCGGGAGACCCAGTACTTC	CASSAGWGRETQYF
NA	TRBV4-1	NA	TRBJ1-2	TGCGCCAGCAGCCCCCCCTTGGGACGGGGGGCAAACTATGGCTACACCTTC	CASSPPLGRGANYGYTF
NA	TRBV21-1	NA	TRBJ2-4	TGTGCCAGCAGCAATGCCAGGCCGGGACTAGCGGGGATAGCCAAAAACATTCAGTACTTC	CASSNARPGLAGIAKNIQYF
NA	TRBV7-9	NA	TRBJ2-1	TGTGCCAGCAGCAAACAGGGAGGCCGCTCCTACAATGAGCAGTTCTTC	CASSKQGGRSYNEQFF
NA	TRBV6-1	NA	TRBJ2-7	TGTGCCAGCAGTGTTCGGGCGTACGAGCAGTACTTC	CASSVRAYEQYF
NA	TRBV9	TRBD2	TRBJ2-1	TGTGCCAGCAGCGAATCTAGCGGGTTATACAATGAGCAGTTCTTC	CASSESSGLYNEQFF
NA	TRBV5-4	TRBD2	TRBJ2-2	TGTGCCAGCAGTTCCGGGACTAGCGGTTACACCGGGGAGCTGTTTTTT	CASSSGTSGYTGELFF
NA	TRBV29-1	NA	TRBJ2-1	TGCAGCGTTGATGTAGCGGTTGTCTACAATGAGCAGTTCTTC	CSVDVAVVYNEQFF
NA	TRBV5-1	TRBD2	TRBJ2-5	TGCGCCAGCAGCTTGGCCTGGACTAGCGTTCAAGAGACCCAGTACTTC	CASSLAWTSVQETQYF
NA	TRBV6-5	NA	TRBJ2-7	TGTGCCAGCAGTTACGGCAGGGAATCCTACGAGCAGTACTTC	CASSYGRESYEQYF
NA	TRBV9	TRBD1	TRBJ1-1	TGTGCCAGCAGCCCATTCGGACAGGGGAACACTGAAGCTTTCTTT	CASSPFGQGNTEAFF
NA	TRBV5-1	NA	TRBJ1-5	TGCGCCAGCAGCTTGGGACACGGAGGAAATCAGCCCCAGCATTTT	CASSLGHGGNQPQHF
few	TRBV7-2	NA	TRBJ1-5	TGTGCCAGCAGCTTAGACACAGGGATTCAGCCCCAGCATTTT	CASSLDTGIQPQHF
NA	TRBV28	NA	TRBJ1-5	TGTGCCAGCAGAGCCTCAGGGAGCAATCAGCCCCAGCATTTT	CASRASGSNQPQHF
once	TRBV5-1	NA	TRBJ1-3	TGCGCCAGCAGCTTGGGCCAGGCCAGAAACACCATATATTTT	CASSLGQARNTIYF
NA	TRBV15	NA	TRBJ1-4	TGTGCCACCAGCAGAGATTGGCAGAATGAAAAACTGTTTTTT	CATSRDWQNEKLFF
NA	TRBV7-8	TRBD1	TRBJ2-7	TGTGCCAGCAGCGTCCGGACAGGGGTATCCTACGAGCAGTACTTC	CASSVRTGVSYEQYF
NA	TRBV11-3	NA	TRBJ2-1	TGTGCCAGCAGCTTAGAGGGGGAGGCCAATGAGCAGTTCTTC	CASSLEGEANEQFF
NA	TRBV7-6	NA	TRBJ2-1	TGTGCCAGCAGCAGCTTACTAGGGGTTGGGAATGAGCAGTTCTTC	CASSSLLGVGNEQFF
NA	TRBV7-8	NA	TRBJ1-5	TGTGCCAGCAGCTTTCGGGGAAATCAGCCCCAGCATTTT	CASSFRGNQPQHF
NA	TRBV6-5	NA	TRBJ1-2	TGTGCCAGCAGTTACGCCGGGGCGGGCTACACCTTC	CASSYAGAGYTF
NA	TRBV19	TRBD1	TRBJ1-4	TGTGCCAGTAACCCGGGACAGGATGAAAAACTGTTTTTT	CASNPGQDEKLFF
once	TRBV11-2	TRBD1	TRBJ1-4	TGTGCCAGCAGCTCGATCAGGGGGCGTAATGAAAAACTGTTTTTT	CASSSIRGRNEKLFF